The clone carrying this TCR beta chain showed up many times. The data were taken from a study of regulatory T cells in long-lasting Graves disease. The time point was: newly diagnosed GD, antithyroid drugs for less than 3 months. PBMCs were the source of the RNA used for TCR sequencing. The CDR3 extends over 20 amino acids. Deletions cut 4 bases from V and 1 base from J, with 29 bases between. The germline V gene has CDR1 PRHDT and CDR2 FYEKMQ (reference sequence). Both iRepertoire HTBI primers and Arm-PCR of CDR3 regions were used to build the TCR beta libraries. TCRdb reprocessed the multiplex PCR reads with MiXCR, giving one entry per CDR3 protein. Among around 360,000 distinct CDR3 sequences listed, 15% to 20% were seen once. These data also featured in a second study, about T cells in Graves' hyperthyroidism and ophthalmopathy. From that paper: Newly diagnosed hyperthyroidism, duration under 2 months, in patients aged 18 to 65. In the blood, most expanded thyroid clonotypes above 0.001 appeared as well.

The chain is built from TRBV13 and TRBJ2-7; the D gene is possibly TRBD2 (7 bases). The receptor was derived from a woman younger than 30 with Graves disease. The sample consisted of peripheral blood mononuclear cells (PBMCs), taken at new diagnosis, from a patient treated with antithyroid drugs. CDR3 nucleotides: TGTGCCAGCAGCTCCGAAAGGGGGGGGCCGGACACCCGGAGGTCCTACGAGCAGTACTTC. This translates into CASSSERGGPDTRRSYEQYF.